This entry lists 29 T cell receptor beta chains sequenced from one sample in a study of shared clonotypes between healthy human individuals. Here immunoSEQ multiplex PCR was the method, and the copy in TCRdb shows in-frame clones only, minus some. The sample has roughly 2 million clones; roughly 95% are singletons. Sequencing was performed on naive CD4+ T cells sorted from blood. Described subset: CD45RA+ positively selected. The receptors derive from a young man in good health.

The chain is built from TRBV5-4 and TRBJ1-1, with D perhaps TRBD1 (5 bases). Germline values: CDR1 SGHNT, CDR2 YYREEE (reference sequence). The CDR3 is 13 amino acids. V shed 5 bases and J shed 4 bases, with 12 bases lying between them. The CDR3 DNA is TGTGCCAGCAGTTATGGGGGGTCCACTGAAGCTTTCTTT. Its translation is CASSYGGSTEAFF.

V is TRBV10-3 and J is TRBJ1-2; D gene ambiguous. Trimming removed 4 bases from V and 2 bases from J, with 11 bases in between. The CDR3 consists of 14 residues. Germline-derived CDR1 and CDR2 are ENHRY and SYGVKD. The CDR3 DNA follows: TGTGCCATCAGTGCGAACAACGAGAACTATGGCTACACCTTC. Translation gives CAISANNENYGYTF.

This chain joins TRBV2 and TRBJ1-5; D is possibly TRBD1 (5 bases). Trimming took 5 bases from V and 0 from J, leaving 11 bases between them. Germline-derived CDR1 and CDR2 are SNHLY and FYNNEI. The CDR3 runs 15 residues. CDR3 amino acids: CASSKDSVSNQPQHF. DNA for the CDR3: TGTGCCAGCAGTAAAGACAGTGTTAGCAATCAGCCCCAGCATTTT. The variable domain in full, completed from reference TRBV2 and TRBJ1-5, reads EPEVTQTPSHQVTQMGQEVILRCVPISNHLYFYWYRQILGQKVEFLVSFYNNEISEKSEIFDDQFSVERPDGSNFTLKIRSTKLEDSAMYFCASSKDSVSNQPQHFGDGTRLSIL.

The V gene is TRBV18, the J gene TRBJ2-7; 7 bases are a match to TRBD1. The CDR3 consists of 16 residues. The ends lost 3 bases at V and 5 bases at J; junction bases unmatched: 13. Germline lookup yields CDR1 KGHSH and CDR2 LQKENI. The CDR3 sequence: CASSPGAQTGANEQYF. The DNA of the CDR3 is TGTGCCAGCTCACCGGGTGCGCAAACAGGGGCCAACGAGCAGTACTTC.

In the case of this clone: The same CDR3 arises from other DNA sequences in this sample as well. The V gene is TRBV10-3, the J gene TRBJ2-1, with a possible D match to TRBD2 (5 bases). The CDR3 is made up of 12 amino acids. The V end was cut by 0 bases, the J end by 8 bases, with 5 bases between. Germline CDR1 ENHRY, CDR2 SYGVKD. The CDR3 DNA is TGTGCCATCAGTGAGTCTAGCGATGAGCAGTTCTTC. Its translation is CAISESSDEQFF.

This clone occurred once. The rearrangement joins TRBV5-5 to TRBJ2-7; 8 bases line up with TRBD1. The V and J ends lost 4 bases and 0 bases, in that order; junction bases with no gene match: 3. Germline lookup yields CDR1 SGHKS and CDR2 YYEKEE (reference sequence). CDR3 length: 14 amino acids. The CDR3 loop reads CASSGGQVSYEQYF. The CDR3 bases are TGTGCCAGCAGCGGGGGACAGGTCTCCTACGAGCAGTACTTC.

This clone was seen once. This chain's CDR3 is CASSLGRPTDTQYF. CDR3 sequence (DNA): TGTGCCAGCAGCTTAGGAAGGCCCACAGATACGCAGTATTTT. The chain is built from TRBV11-2 and TRBJ2-3; D is uncertain. CDR3 size: 14 residues. Trimming stripped 1 base from V and 2 bases from J, with 7 bases between. Per the germline V gene, CDR1 is SGHAT and CDR2 is FQNNGV. Full variable domain (missing parts from reference TRBV11-2 and TRBJ2-3): EAGVAQSPRYKIIEKRQSVAFWCNPISGHATLYWYQQILGQGPKLLIQFQNNGVVDDSQLPKDRFSAERLKGVDSTLKIQPAKLEDSAVYLCASSLGRPTDTQYFGPGTRLTVL.

In the case of this clone: Other DNA sequences from this sample encode an identical CDR3 as well. The V gene is TRBV6-5, the J gene TRBJ2-5; a weak D match, TRBD2 (6 bases). CDR3 length: 14 amino acids. V dropped 0 bases and J dropped 5 bases, with 10 bases sitting between them. Germline V gives CDR1 MNHEY, CDR2 SVGAGI. CDR3 DNA sequence: TGTGCCAGCAGTTACTCGGGGGGTCAGGAGACCCAGTACTTC. Translation: CASSYSGGQETQYF.

The V gene is TRBV11-1, the J gene TRBJ2-7; D might be TRBD1 or TRBD2, each matching 6 bases. The CDR3 covers 15 residues. V was cut by 4 bases and J by 6 bases, with 19 bases left in between. CDR1 and CDR2 from the germline V gene are SGHAT and FQDESV (reference sequence). CDR3: CASSSPGGGGAEQYF. The CDR3 nucleotides read TGTGCCAGCAGCTCCCCCGGGGGCGGAGGGGCCGAGCAGTACTTC.

CDR3 protein: CALGLSEKLFF. Written as DNA, the CDR3 is TGTGCCTTAGGACTAAGTGAAAAACTGTTTTTT. The genes are TRBV30 and TRBJ1-4; the D is unclear. V gave up 7 bases and J gave up 7 bases, with 10 bases separating them. The CDR3 is 11 amino acids. CDR1 is GTSNPN and CDR2 is SVGIG in the germline V gene (reference sequence).

The genes are TRBV27 and TRBJ2-5; D unclear. In germline, CDR1 is MNHEY, CDR2 SMNVEV (reference sequence). With 2 bases removed from V and 5 bases from J, the gap between germline ends came to 9 bases. This CDR3 is built from 13 residues. The CDR3 reads CASSLNSRETQYF. CDR3 DNA sequence: TGTGCCAGCAGTTTAAATAGCCGGGAGACCCAGTACTTC.

The genes are TRBV11-1 and TRBJ2-3; 7 nucleotides line up with TRBD2. The CDR3 sequence is 13 residues long. V lost 1 base, J lost 6 bases, and 1 base stayed unmatched. CDR1 and CDR2 (germline): SGHAT, FQDESV (reference sequence). CDR3 protein: CASSLEAGDTQYF. The CDR3 DNA is TGTGCCAGCAGCTTAGAAGCGGGGGATACGCAGTATTTT.

This clone was counted once. The chain recombines TRBV18 with TRBJ2-1, with D possibly being TRBD2 (6 bases). The CDR3 totals 14 residues. V lost 3 bases and J 7 bases, leaving 13 bases between the germline ends. Germline assignment: CDR1 KGHSH and CDR2 LQKENI. The CDR3 reads CASSPPSVENEQFF. The DNA for the CDR3 is TGTGCCAGCTCACCTCCTAGCGTCGAAAATGAGCAGTTCTTC.

The chain recombines TRBV25-1 with TRBJ2-5; D is ambiguous. The CDR3 sequence is 11 residues long. CDR1 is MGHDK, CDR2 SYGVNS, per germline. The ends were cut back, 4 bases at V and 6 bases at J, with 6 bases in the middle. The CDR3 reads CASSGGKTQYF. The CDR3 DNA follows: TGTGCCAGCAGTGGGGGAAAGACCCAGTACTTC.

This chain uses TRBV10-3 with TRBJ2-3, with 7 positions matching TRBD1. Looked up from germline, CDR1 is ENHRY and CDR2 is SYGVKD. The CDR3 is 13 amino acids. After removal of 4 bases from V and 5 bases from J, the junction contained 3 bases not matched to a gene. As DNA, the CDR3 is TGTGCCATCAGTGGACAGGGCCTAGATACGCAGTATTTT. Its translation: CAISGQGLDTQYF.

The rearrangement uses TRBV30 and TRBJ1-6; D uncertain. V was shortened by 4 bases and J by 7 bases, with 14 bases between the two germline ends. Germline V gene data show CDR1 as GTSNPN and CDR2 as SVGIG (reference sequence). CDR3 length equals 14 residues. Written as DNA, the CDR3 is TGTGCCTGGACTGGAGGGCTAGGGAATTCACCCCTCCACTTT. It encodes CAWTGGLGNSPLHF.

This rearrangement joins TRBV9 to TRBJ1-4; no definite D call. The V and J ends lost 6 bases and 5 bases respectively, with 14 bases between them. The CDR3 has 14 amino acids. Germline values: CDR1 SGDLS, CDR2 YYNGEE. In nucleotides, the CDR3 is TGTGCCAGCACCCCAAATGGAGGGAATGAAAAACTGTTTTTT. Amino acid sequence: CASTPNGGNEKLFF.

The chain uses TRBV5-4 and TRBJ2-7; a weak D match, TRBD1 (7 bases). Deletions cut 8 bases from V and 2 bases from J, with 17 bases between. CDR3 length: 14 residues. Germline lookup yields CDR1 SGHNT and CDR2 YYREEE (reference sequence). The CDR3 DNA follows: TGTGCCAGTCACCCCGGGGGACAGCCCTACGAGCAGTACTTC. Translation gives CASHPGGQPYEQYF.

The rearrangement joins TRBV4-2 to TRBJ1-6; D might be TRBD1 (5 bases). V was trimmed by 5 bases and J by 5 bases, leaving 10 bases between them. CDR1 and CDR2 from the germline V gene are LGHNA and YNFKEQ. The CDR3 is 14 amino acids. CDR3 protein: CASSSTGNNSPLHF. The CDR3 DNA is TGTGCCAGCAGCTCTACAGGAAATAATTCACCCCTCCACTTT.

A note on this clone: Other DNA sequences from this sample encode an identical CDR3 as well. The genes are TRBV9 and TRBJ1-4; D perhaps matches TRBD1 (5 bases). The ends were cut back, 0 bases at V and 5 bases at J, with 8 bases in the middle. CDR1 is SGDLS, CDR2 YYNGEE, per germline. There are 14 residues in the CDR3. In DNA, the CDR3 is TGTGCCAGCAGCGTAGGAGGGGCGAATGAAAAACTGTTTTTT. Its translation: CASSVGGANEKLFF.

The sample holds one count of this clone. At one boundary the junction diverges from the germline segment, which might be a read error. Within the sample, other DNA sequences also encode this same CDR3. The J gene is TRBJ1-2, the V gene TRBV18; TRBD1 is a possible D gene (5 bases). The CDR3 is 14 residues long. The germline V gene has CDR1 KGHSH and CDR2 LQKENI. CDR3 sequence: CASSPGAEGYGYTF. DNA for the CDR3: TGTGCCAGCTCACCAGGGGCAGAGGGCTATGGCTACACTTTC.

This chain joins TRBV7-9 and TRBJ1-1, with no clear D. This CDR3 has 14 residues. From germline, CDR1 is SEHNR and CDR2 FQNEAQ (reference sequence). Trimming cost V 5 bases and J 4 bases, with 14 bases left between them. The chain's CDR3 is CASSRKPESTEAFF. The CDR3 bases are TGTGCCAGCAGCCGAAAACCGGAGAGCACTGAAGCTTTCTTT.

The V gene is TRBV15, the J gene TRBJ2-3; 12 nucleotides match TRBD2. The germline CDR1 and CDR2 sequences are LNHNV and YYDKDF (reference sequence). The CDR3 covers 15 residues. J lost 3 bases, V lost 6 bases, and 4 bases had no gene match. The CDR3 DNA follows: TGTGCCACCAGTAGACTAGCGGGAGAAACAGATACGCAGTATTTT. As protein: CATSRLAGETDTQYF.

The chain recombines TRBV10-3 with TRBJ1-1; TRBD1 might be the D (5 bases). The V end was cut by 1 base, the J end by 5 bases, with 11 bases between. The length of the CDR3 is 14 residues. The V gene's germline CDR1 is ENHRY and CDR2 SYGVKD. CDR3 sequence: CAISEFTGSTEAFF. In nucleotides, the CDR3 is TGTGCCATCAGTGAGTTTACAGGCTCTACTGAAGCTTTCTTT.

The chain recombines TRBV5-1 with TRBJ2-5; the match to TRBD1 covers 9 bases. The CDR3 length is 15 residues. The germline CDR1 and CDR2 sequences are SGHRS and YFSETQ. Trimming removed 2 bases from V and 5 bases from J; junction bases left unmatched: 7. The CDR3 DNA follows: TGCGCCAGCAGCTTCAACCGGGACAGGGTTGAGACCCAGTACTTC. Amino acid sequence: CASSFNRDRVETQYF.

This clone was observed once. Written as DNA, the CDR3 is TGCGCCAGCAGCCCTAGACAGGACCAAGAGACCCAGTACTTC. This codes for CASSPRQDQETQYF. The V gene is TRBV5-1, the J gene TRBJ2-5; the D gene is possibly TRBD1 (6 bases). The CDR3 spans 14 residues. The V end lost 4 bases, the J end lost 0 bases, and 10 bases lay between the germline ends. CDR1 and CDR2 from the germline V gene are SGHRS and YFSETQ.

This chain links TRBV10-3 with TRBJ1-1, with a possible D match to TRBD1 (5 bases). Germline assignment: CDR1 ENHRY and CDR2 SYGVKD. CDR3 length: 13 residues. Trimming shortened V by 5 bases and J by 5 bases, and 12 bases separated the two germline ends. The CDR3 DNA reads as TGTGCCATCAGTAACCCCGGGGGGACTGAAGCTTTCTTT. Translated, it gives CAISNPGGTEAFF.

V gene TRBV18 combines with J gene TRBJ2-2, with 10 bases aligning to TRBD2. V gave up 5 bases and J gave up 1 base; unmatched junction bases: 4. The CDR3 is made up of 16 amino acids. The V gene's germline CDR1 is KGHSH and CDR2 LQKENI. For the CDR3, the DNA is TGTGCCAGCTCAAGGACTAGCGGATTGAACACCGGGGAGCTGTTTTTT. Translation: CASSRTSGLNTGELFF.

The V gene is TRBV5-6, the J gene TRBJ2-5, with D maybe TRBD2 (6 bases). This CDR3 is 16 amino acids long. Trimming removed 4 bases at V and 4 bases at J, with 20 bases between. CDR1 and CDR2 from the germline V gene are SGHDT and YYEEEE. DNA of the CDR3: TGTGCCAGCAGCCTTCTCCTGACTAGTGGGGCAGAGACCCAGTACTTC. Its protein is CASSLLLTSGAETQYF. The full variable domain, rest sourced from reference TRBV5-6 and TRBJ2-5, is DAGVTQSPTHLIKTRGQQVTLRCSPKSGHDTVSWYQQALGQGPQFIFQYYEEEERQRGNFPDRFSGHQFPNYSSELNVNALLLGDSALYLCASSLLLTSGAETQYFGPGTRLLVL.